The 31 T cell receptor beta chains below all came from one sample that was sequenced in a study of low-dose radiotherapy and immunotherapy resistance in tumors. Over 20 PCR cycles, TCRs were amplified from a constant-region primer and V-primer adapter. TCRdb reprocessed the reads with MiXCR, giving one entry per CDR3 protein. This table holds approximately 52,000 distinct CDR3 sequences, around a third found once. Time point here: after trial treatment. The treatment: LDRT plus nivolumab, ipilimumab, low-dose cyclophosphamide and aspirin (RACIN trial). Sequenced material: PBMCs, taken after low-dose radiotherapy plus immunotherapy. The receptors here all came from a male donor with rectosigmoid adenocarcinoma.

The chain couples TRBV5-3 to TRBJ2-2; TRBD2 agrees at 11 bases. TRBV5-3 is flagged as an ORF with uncertain function. The CDR3 has 14 residues. The ends lost 3 bases at V and 7 bases at J; junction bases unmatched: 2. The CDR3 spells CARSSTSGSGELFF. The CDR3 bases are TGTGCCAGAAGCTCCACTAGCGGGAGCGGGGAGCTGTTTTTT.

This clonotype was recorded at least ten times. The chain links TRBV23-1 to TRBJ2-1, with TRBD1 matching 9 bases. TRBV23-1 is treated as an ORF (open reading frame) with a function not yet certain. The CDR3 sequence is 15 residues long. Unmatched junction bases numbered 7, after V lost 6 bases and J lost 4 bases. The CDR3 DNA sequence: TGCGCCAGCAGATTAGGACAGGGGAAGTACAATGAGCAGTTCTTC. Protein: CASRLGQGKYNEQFF.

This clonotype has more than one count but fewer than ten. This sequence joins TRBV2 and TRBJ2-2; possibly TRBD1 or TRBD2 for D (5 bases each). This CDR3 region has 15 residues. V was trimmed by 2 bases and J by 4 bases, leaving 11 bases between them. The germline V gene encodes CDR1 SNHLY and CDR2 FYNNEI. Written as DNA, the CDR3 is TGTGCCAGCAGTGAAACGGGACCGCCCACCGGGGAGCTGTTTTTT. This gives the protein CASSETGPPTGELFF.

Ten or more counts support this clonotype. The chain carries TRBV15 and TRBJ2-6; TRBD1 is a possible D gene (6 bases). Germline CDR1 LNHNV, CDR2 YYDKDF (reference sequence). V was pared by 3 bases and J by 2 bases, with 14 bases between. CDR3 size: 17 residues. The CDR3 spells CATSSLPGVPGANVLTF. The CDR3 DNA reads TGTGCCACCAGCAGCCTCCCAGGGGTACCTGGGGCCAACGTCCTGACTTTC. The full variable domain, completed using reference TRBV15 and TRBJ2-6, is DAMVIQNPRYQVTQFGKPVTLSCSQTLNHNVMYWYQQKSSQAPKLLFHYYDKDFNNEADTPDNFQSRRPNTSFCFLDIRSPGLGDTAMYLCATSSLPGVPGANVLTFGAGSRLTVL.

This clonotype was counted ten times or more. The chain links TRBV6-2 or TRBV6-3 to TRBJ2-1, with D perhaps matching TRBD2 (7 bases). From germline, CDR1 is MNHEY and CDR2 SVGEGT. The CDR3 runs 16 residues. V lost 2 bases to trimming and J lost 7 bases, with 18 bases between them. The CDR3 loop is CASSYGLGGGKNEQFF. The CDR3 DNA sequence: TGTGCCAGCAGTTACGGATTAGGCGGGGGCAAGAATGAGCAGTTCTTC.

As concerns this clonotype: The likely explanation is a read error, given a far larger clone one base away. This chain's CDR3 is CASSQDRDNEQYF. The CDR3 region has the DNA TGCGCCAGCAGCCAAGACAGGGACAATGAGCAGTACTTC. The V call is TRBV4-3, the J call TRBJ2-7; a weak D match, TRBD1 (6 bases). The CDR3 extends over 13 amino acids. V was trimmed by 0 bases and J by 7 bases, leaving 10 bases between them. CDR1 is LGHNA and CDR2 is YSLEER in the germline V gene.

This clonotype was counted many times. The rearrangement joins TRBV20-1 to TRBJ2-2; D gene uncertain. V was cut by 3 bases and J by 1 base, with 12 bases left in between. This CDR3 comprises 15 residues. Per germline, CDR1 DFQATT and CDR2 SNEGSKA (reference sequence). Written as DNA, the CDR3 is TGCAGTGCTAGTCTCGACTCCCAGAACACCGGGGAGCTGTTTTTT. As protein: CSASLDSQNTGELFF.

The V call is TRBV5-1, the J call TRBJ2-1; TRBD2 is a possible D gene (6 bases). From germline, CDR1 is SGHRS and CDR2 YFSETQ. The V end lost 7 bases, the J end lost 2 bases, and 16 bases lay between the germline ends. The CDR3 is 15 amino acids. CDR3 loop: CASLAGGSAYNEQFF. The CDR3 DNA is TGCGCCAGCTTGGCCGGAGGGTCGGCCTACAATGAGCAGTTCTTC.

This clonotype has at least ten counts. V is TRBV5-4 and J is TRBJ2-6; 8 bases are shared with TRBD1. J was trimmed by 4 bases and V by 2 bases; bases with no gene match: 14. The CDR3 length is 19 residues. The germline CDR1 and CDR2 sequences are SGHNT and YYREEE (reference sequence). In DNA form, the CDR3 reads TGTGCCAGCAGCTTTAGATTCGGCAGGGGGCAAGAAGGGGCCAACGTCCTGACTTTC. Translated: CASSFRFGRGQEGANVLTF. Full variable domain (rest looked up from reference TRBV5-4 and TRBJ2-6): ETGVTQSPTHLIKTRGQQVTLRCSSQSGHNTVSWYQQALGQGPQFIFQYYREEENGRGNFPPRFSGLQFPNYSSELNVNALELDDSALYLCASSFRFGRGQEGANVLTFGAGSRLTVL.

The chain joins TRBV5-1 to TRBJ2-7; TRBD1 matches at 8 bases. The CDR3 spans 15 residues. The germline CDR1 and CDR2 sequences are SGHRS and YFSETQ. Losses at the gene ends were 3 bases for V and 4 bases for J; bases not matched to a gene: 9. CDR3 sequence: CASSSQFRGRYEQYF. The DNA for the CDR3 is TGCGCCAGCAGCTCACAATTCAGGGGGCGGTACGAGCAGTACTTC.

With regard to this clonotype: This likely reflects a read error, since a far larger clone is one base away. The genes are TRBV13 and TRBJ2-3; tentative D call: TRBD2 (5 bases). The germline gives CDR1 PRHDT, CDR2 FYEKMQ (reference sequence). The CDR3 totals 16 residues. Trimming left V 6 bases short and J 4 bases short, with 20 bases between. For the CDR3, the DNA is TGTGCCAGCAGTGATTTTGCTGGCGCGGGTTCAGATACGCAGTATTTT. This gives the protein CASSDFAGAGSDTQYF.

This clonotype was seen many times. The V call is TRBV4-2, the J call TRBJ2-7; 11 bases match TRBD2. J was trimmed by 4 bases and V by 1 base; bases with no gene match: 9. The germline V gene has CDR1 LGHNA and CDR2 YNFKEQ. The CDR3 has 17 residues. CDR3 DNA: TGTGCCAGCAGCCAAGGGACTAGCGGGCGCCGGCTTTACGAGCAGTACTTC. It is translated as CASSQGTSGRRLYEQYF.

A note on this clonotype: This likely stems from a read error, as it lies one base from a far larger clone. V and J are TRBV6-5 and TRBJ2-5; TRBD1 is a possible D gene (6 bases). CDR3 length equals 13 residues. Germline loops: CDR1 MNHEY, CDR2 SVGAGI. V lost 6 bases and J 11 bases, leaving 19 bases between the germline ends. CDR3: CASSLRGDNEQYF. Written as DNA, the CDR3 is TGTGCCAGCAGCCTAAGAGGGGACAATGAGCAGTACTTC.

This clonotype appeared many times. V gene TRBV20-1 combines with J gene TRBJ2-7, with TRBD2 matching over 12 bases. Per germline, CDR1 DFQATT and CDR2 SNEGSKA (reference sequence). Losses at the gene ends were 5 bases for V and 3 bases for J; bases not matched to a gene: 20. The CDR3 is made up of 19 amino acids. The CDR3 loop reads CSAHKLGGLAGGTYYEQYF. The CDR3 coding sequence is TGCAGTGCTCATAAACTGGGGGGCCTAGCGGGAGGGACTTACTACGAGCAGTACTTC.

This clonotype was counted only a few times. This chain uses TRBV12-3 or TRBV12-4 with TRBJ2-3, with 11 positions matching TRBD2. CDR3 length equals 15 residues. V lost 7 bases and J lost 5; bases outside the gene matches: 8. As DNA, the CDR3 is TGTGCCAGCACCCTTAGCGGGGGGGCGGTAGATACGCAGTATTTT. Translation: CASTLSGGAVDTQYF.

The gene calls are TRBV20-1 and TRBJ2-3; D gene unclear. This CDR3 is built from 11 residues. Deletions cut 2 bases from V and 3 bases from J, with 3 bases between. Germline-derived CDR1 and CDR2 are DFQATT and SNEGSKA (reference sequence). The CDR3 nucleotides are TGCAGTGCTAGAATGACAGATACGCAGTATTTT. Its translation: CSARMTDTQYF.

This clonotype was detected a few times. Since a far larger clone is one base different, this is likely a read error. V is TRBV7-9 and J is TRBJ2-7, with D perhaps matching TRBD2 (6 bases). V lost 8 bases, J lost 7 bases, and 21 bases lay in between. Germline CDR1 SEHNR, CDR2 FQNEAQ (reference sequence). CDR3 length equals 14 residues. The CDR3 is CASGRLEGHNEQYF. The CDR3 nucleotides are TGTGCCAGCGGCAGACTAGAGGGGCACAATGAGCAGTACTTC. The full variable domain, its missing parts supplied by reference TRBV7-9 and TRBJ2-7, is DTGVSQNPRHKITKRGQNVTFRCDPISEHNRLYWYRQTLGQGPEFLTYFQNEAQLEKSRLLSDRFSAERPKGSFSTLEIQRTEQGDSAMYLCASGRLEGHNEQYFGPGTRLTVT.

This clonotype occurred many times. The V and J genes are TRBV11-3 and TRBJ1-1; D ambiguous. The V gene lost 8 bases and the J gene lost 4 bases, with 14 bases spanning the gap. The CDR3 is 13 amino acids. Germline CDR1 SGHNT, CDR2 YENEEA. DNA of the CDR3: TGTGCCAGCGCAAGACGGAGCGGCACTGAAGCTTTCTTT. Translated: CASARRSGTEAFF.

The table lists this clonotype with a few counts. The gene calls are TRBV15 and TRBJ1-2, with D perhaps TRBD1 (5 bases). This CDR3 spans 17 amino acids. From germline, CDR1 is LNHNV and CDR2 YYDKDF (reference sequence). V dropped 0 bases and J dropped 2 bases, with 16 bases sitting between them. The CDR3 is CATSRDQPRVLNYGYTF. Here the CDR3 DNA reads TGTGCCACCAGCAGAGATCAGCCCAGGGTTCTCAACTATGGCTACACCTTC.

This clonotype was detected ten times or more. V gene TRBV6-2 or TRBV6-3 combines with J gene TRBJ2-5; no definite D call. V was clipped by 6 bases and J by 4 bases, with 12 bases between them. Germline CDR1 and CDR2: MNHEY and SVGEGT. This CDR3 has 13 amino acids. CDR3 protein: CASRRWVGETQYF. The CDR3 coding sequence is TGTGCCAGCAGGCGGTGGGTTGGAGAGACCCAGTACTTC.

This clonotype has at least ten counts. The rearrangement links TRBV6-2 or TRBV6-3 to TRBJ2-7; perhaps TRBD2 as D (5 bases). Between the trimmed V and J ends, which lost 5 bases and 3 bases, there was a span of 5 bases. From germline, CDR1 is MNHEY and CDR2 SVGEGT. This CDR3 has 11 residues. CDR3 coding DNA: TGTGCCAGCAGTGACTACTACGAGCAGTACTTC. Protein sequence: CASSDYYEQYF.

The gene calls are TRBV5-1 and TRBJ2-3; possible D gene TRBD2, 5 bases. V was clipped by 3 bases and J by 3 bases, with 8 bases between them. The CDR3 length is 13 residues. Germline CDR1 and CDR2: SGHRS and YFSETQ. The DNA of the CDR3 is TGCGCCAGCAGCTCGGGGAGTACAGATACGCAGTATTTT. Protein sequence: CASSSGSTDTQYF.

This clonotype came up many times. V usage is TRBV28 and J usage is TRBJ1-6; 8 positions agree with TRBD1. CDR3 length: 16 residues. The junction had 8 bases not matched to a gene; V was cut back by 3 bases and J by 7 bases. Germline V gene sequence: CDR1 MDHEN, CDR2 SYDVKM. CDR3 residues: CASSLTGQGTNSPLHF. In DNA, the CDR3 is TGTGCCAGCAGTTTGACCGGACAGGGAACGAATTCACCCCTCCACTTT.

A single count supports this clonotype. This sequence is one base from a far larger clone and is likely a read error. This rearrangement joins TRBV6-2 or TRBV6-3 to TRBJ2-5; no firm D call. Germline V gene lookup returns CDR1 MNHEY and CDR2 SVGEGT. The ends were cut back, 6 bases at V and 4 bases at J, with 6 bases in the middle. CDR3 length: 11 residues. CDR3 coding DNA: TGTGCCAGCAGCATGGGAGAGACCCAGTACTTC. Protein product: CASSMGETQYF.

This clonotype has a count of ten or more. CDR3 sequence: CASSTGKREQPQHF. DNA for the CDR3: TGTGCCAGTAGTACAGGGAAGCGGGAACAGCCCCAGCATTTT. The V and J genes are TRBV19 and TRBJ1-5; possibly TRBD1 for D (5 bases). This CDR3 is 14 amino acids long. Trimming removed 4 bases from V and 7 bases from J, with 14 bases in between. CDR1 and CDR2 (germline): LNHDA, SQIVND (reference sequence). Using reference TRBV19 and TRBJ1-5 for the parts outside the CDR3, the full variable domain is DGGITQSPKYLFRKEGQNVTLSCEQNLNHDAMYWYRQDPGQGLRLIYYSQIVNDFQKGDIAEGYSVSREKKESFPLTVTSAQKNPTAFYLCASSTGKREQPQHFGDGTRLSIL.

Within the sample, this clonotype is medium-sized. The chain links TRBV29-1 to TRBJ2-3, with no clear D. Germline lookup yields CDR1 SQVTM and CDR2 ANQGSEA. The CDR3 runs 11 residues. V lost 7 bases to trimming and J lost 2 bases, with 7 bases between them. In nucleotides, the CDR3 is TGCAGCGCCGGGTCCACAGATACGCAGTATTTT. Translating gives CSAGSTDTQYF.

In its sample, this clonotype was seen many times. A read error may produce the germline difference seen at one junction end. This chain joins TRBV29-1 and TRBJ2-1, with 8 bases aligning to TRBD2. The V gene's germline CDR1 is SQVTM and CDR2 ANQGSEA. The CDR3 has 8 residues. CDR3 sequence reads: CSAGLARF. The CDR3 DNA reads as TGCAGCGCTGGACTAGCCCGCTTC.

The CDR3 nucleotides are TGTGCCAGCAGGGGGATTCGCTATGGCTACACCTTC. As protein: CASRGIRYGYTF. The chain links TRBV12-3 or TRBV12-4 to TRBJ1-2; D gene uncertain. V gave up 6 bases and J gave up 4 bases, with 9 bases separating them. The CDR3 sequence is 12 residues long.

This clonotype was observed at least ten times. This chain connects TRBV5-1 to TRBJ2-3; 8 positions agree with TRBD1. This CDR3 comprises 15 residues. Per the germline V gene, CDR1 is SGHRS and CDR2 is YFSETQ. The V gene end was trimmed by 3 bases and the J gene end by 4 bases; junction bases not matched to a gene: 7. CDR3 residues: CASSSRAGGPDTQYF. The CDR3 coding sequence is TGCGCCAGCAGCTCGAGGGCAGGGGGCCCAGATACGCAGTATTTT.

The chain is built from TRBV20-1 and TRBJ2-3; no reliable D call. The CDR3 loop spans 14 amino acids. Germline CDR1 DFQATT, CDR2 SNEGSKA (reference sequence). Trimming removed 0 bases from V and 5 bases from J, with 12 bases in between. The CDR3 DNA reads TGCAGTGCTAGAGAGTTGCCTCCGGGAGATACGCAGTATTTT. Translation gives CSARELPPGDTQYF.

This chain joins TRBV9 and TRBJ2-2; no definite D call. The V gene lost 0 bases and the J gene lost 1 base, with 7 bases spanning the gap. The CDR3 consists of 15 residues. Looked up from germline, CDR1 is SGDLS and CDR2 is YYNGEE. The CDR3 region has the DNA TGTGCCAGCAGCGTAGCGCTTAGGAACACCGGGGAGCTGTTTTTT. Its protein is CASSVALRNTGELFF.